The T cell receptor (beta chain) described here comes from a study of blood T cell repertoires in COVID-19. In the study overall: Acute and convalescent COVID-19 samples came from the United States, Italy and Spain. From T cells, B-cell-depleted T cells, or PBMCs came the material, which was cDNA or gDNA.

Between the trimmed V and J ends, which lost 2 bases and 4 bases, there was a span of 11 bases. CDR3 length: 14 amino acids. CDR1 is MNHEY, CDR2 SVGAGI, per germline. Per the original data handling: Quantification of nucleated cells was approximated via reference gene primer amplification. Profiling relied on immunoSEQ multiplex PCR, and the TCRdb table lists in-frame clones only, not all of them. V and J calls and clone size come straight from that table; D and trimming were deduced from the DNA. The table has 400,000 to 450,000 clones, about 88% seen once; the top ten hold roughly 1.6%. Seattle researchers signed up patients amid active infection and tracked them longitudinally.

Input material: peripheral blood. This chain joins TRBV6-5 and TRBJ1-2, with a tentative D call TRBD1 (5 bases). The TCR sequence derives from a woman between 40 and 50 years old with COVID-19, enrolled during active disease. The CDR3 sequence: CASSYKRGVYGYTF. CDR3 DNA: TGTGCCAGCAGTTACAAGCGGGGCGTCTATGGCTACACCTTC.